This TCR beta chain emerged from a study of T cells after yellow fever vaccination. Study findings and constraints: Just a small share of clonotypes turned up in the CD4 compartment as well as the CD8 compartment. One caveat is that FACS-sorted repertoires could contain abundant clonotypes contaminating from the bulk population. Reappearance after the booster was seen for most primary-vaccination clones, at about 95% CD4 and about 90% CD8.

Germline CDR1 SQVTM, CDR2 ANQGSEA. The CDR3 spans 13 residues. The V end lost 6 bases, the J end lost 4 bases, and 15 bases lay between the germline ends. This clonotype was detected a few times. No antigen is known for it. By 5'RACE template switching, TCR cDNA was produced, with a universal primer site and UMIs added in the process. TCRdb passed the 5' RACE reads through MiXCR, listing each CDR3 protein once. In the table there are about 130,000 distinct CDR3 sequences, 8.9% of which are singletons. This chain links TRBV29-1 with TRBJ1-2, with D possibly being TRBD1 (6 bases). Here the sequenced sample was CD8+ T cells sorted from PBMCs, taken on the day of the yellow fever booster vaccination. This receptor was identified in a man between 18 and 29 years old who received the YFV17D yellow fever vaccine. CDR3 sequence: CSVEQGTGYGYTF. The CDR3 DNA follows: TGCAGCGTAGAACAGGGCACCGGCTATGGCTACACCTTC. Variable domain in full (rest from reference TRBV29-1 and TRBJ1-2): SAVISQKPSRDICQRGTSLTIQCQVDSQVTMMFWYRQQPGQSLTLIATANQGSEATYESGFVIDKFPISRPNLTFSTLTVSNMSPEDSSIYLCSVEQGTGYGYTFGSGTRLTVV.